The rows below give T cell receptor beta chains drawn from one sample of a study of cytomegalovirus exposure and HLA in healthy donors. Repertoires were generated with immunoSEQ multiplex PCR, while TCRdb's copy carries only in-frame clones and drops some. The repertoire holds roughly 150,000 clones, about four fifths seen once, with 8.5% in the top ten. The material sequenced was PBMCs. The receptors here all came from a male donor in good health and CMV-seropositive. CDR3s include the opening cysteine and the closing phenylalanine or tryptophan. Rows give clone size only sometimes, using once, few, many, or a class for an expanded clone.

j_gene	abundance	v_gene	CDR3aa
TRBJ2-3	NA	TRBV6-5	CASSYEGGDTQYF
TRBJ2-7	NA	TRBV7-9	CASSLRDSPKQYF
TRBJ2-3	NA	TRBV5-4	CASRGQGTDTQYF
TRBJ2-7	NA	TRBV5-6	CASSPFSSYEQYF
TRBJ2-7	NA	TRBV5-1	CASSPTFLTGRGYEQYF
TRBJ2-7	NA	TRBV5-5	CASSIAVAGGGVSYEQYF
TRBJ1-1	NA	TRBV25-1	CASSDYRGGTEAFF
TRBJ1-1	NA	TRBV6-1	CASTRQGWNTEAFF
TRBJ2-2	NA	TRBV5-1	CASSLGQGTGELFF
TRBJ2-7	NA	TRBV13	CASRGGSSYEQYF
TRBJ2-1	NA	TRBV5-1	CASSPGTFGNNEQFF
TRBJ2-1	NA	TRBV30	CAWTKRWTEIYNEQFF
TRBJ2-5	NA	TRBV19	CASSLEGRKTQYF
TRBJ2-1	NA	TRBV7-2	CASSTGLAGAYNEQFF
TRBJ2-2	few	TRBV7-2	CASSSWNTGELFF
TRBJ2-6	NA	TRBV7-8	CAIQGNKVANSGANGLTF
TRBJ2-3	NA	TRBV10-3	CAITTSGSTTDTQYF
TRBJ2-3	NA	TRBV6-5	CASSYSGRGNTDTQYF
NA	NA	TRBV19	CASSFQEGLYEQYF
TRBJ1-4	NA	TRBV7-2	CASSSRRATNEKLFF
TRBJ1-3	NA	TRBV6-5	CASSFGGTGNTIYF
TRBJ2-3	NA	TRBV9	CASSAFRDRVTDTQYF
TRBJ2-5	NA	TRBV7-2	CASSTRKETQYF
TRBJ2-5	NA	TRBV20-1	CSASGETQYF
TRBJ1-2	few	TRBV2	CASRRSRDGYTF
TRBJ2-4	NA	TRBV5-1	CASSLDGLAENIQYF
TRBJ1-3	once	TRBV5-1	CASSLEAVLHGGNTIYF
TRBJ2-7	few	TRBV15	CATSRDQGTGGHEQYF
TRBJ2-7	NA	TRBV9	CASKTGPGSYEQYF
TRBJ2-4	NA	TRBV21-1	CASSKTVKIAKNIQYF
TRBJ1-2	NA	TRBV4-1	CASSQEWNRDYGYTF